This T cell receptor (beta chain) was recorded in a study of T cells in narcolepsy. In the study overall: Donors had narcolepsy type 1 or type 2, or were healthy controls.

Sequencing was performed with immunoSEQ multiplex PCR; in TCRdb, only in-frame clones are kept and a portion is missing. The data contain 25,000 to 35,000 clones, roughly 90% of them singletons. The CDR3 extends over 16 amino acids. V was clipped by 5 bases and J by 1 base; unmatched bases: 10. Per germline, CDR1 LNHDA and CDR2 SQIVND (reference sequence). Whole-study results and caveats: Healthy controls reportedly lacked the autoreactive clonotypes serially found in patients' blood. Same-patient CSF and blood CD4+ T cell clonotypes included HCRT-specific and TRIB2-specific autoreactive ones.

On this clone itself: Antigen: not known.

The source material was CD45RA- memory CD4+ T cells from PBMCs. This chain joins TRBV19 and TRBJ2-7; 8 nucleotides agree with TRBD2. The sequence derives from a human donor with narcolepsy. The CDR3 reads CASSSRDSGASYEQYF. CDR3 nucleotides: TGTGCCAGTAGTTCCAGGGATAGCGGGGCTTCCTACGAGCAGTACTTC.